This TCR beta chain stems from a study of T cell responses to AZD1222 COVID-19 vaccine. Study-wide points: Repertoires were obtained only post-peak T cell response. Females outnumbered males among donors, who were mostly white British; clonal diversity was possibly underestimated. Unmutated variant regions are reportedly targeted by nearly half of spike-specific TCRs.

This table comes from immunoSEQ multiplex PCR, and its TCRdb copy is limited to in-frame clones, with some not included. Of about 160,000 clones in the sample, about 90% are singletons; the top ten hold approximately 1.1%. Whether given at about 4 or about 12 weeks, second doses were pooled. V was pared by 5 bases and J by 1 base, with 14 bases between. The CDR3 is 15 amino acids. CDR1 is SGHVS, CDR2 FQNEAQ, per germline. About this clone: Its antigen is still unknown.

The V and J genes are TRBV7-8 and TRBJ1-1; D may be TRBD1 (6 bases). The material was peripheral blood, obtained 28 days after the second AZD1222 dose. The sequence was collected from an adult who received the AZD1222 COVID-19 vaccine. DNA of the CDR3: TGTGCCAGCAGCACGATTCACAGGGCGAACACTGAAGCTTTCTTT. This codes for CASSTIHRANTEAFF.